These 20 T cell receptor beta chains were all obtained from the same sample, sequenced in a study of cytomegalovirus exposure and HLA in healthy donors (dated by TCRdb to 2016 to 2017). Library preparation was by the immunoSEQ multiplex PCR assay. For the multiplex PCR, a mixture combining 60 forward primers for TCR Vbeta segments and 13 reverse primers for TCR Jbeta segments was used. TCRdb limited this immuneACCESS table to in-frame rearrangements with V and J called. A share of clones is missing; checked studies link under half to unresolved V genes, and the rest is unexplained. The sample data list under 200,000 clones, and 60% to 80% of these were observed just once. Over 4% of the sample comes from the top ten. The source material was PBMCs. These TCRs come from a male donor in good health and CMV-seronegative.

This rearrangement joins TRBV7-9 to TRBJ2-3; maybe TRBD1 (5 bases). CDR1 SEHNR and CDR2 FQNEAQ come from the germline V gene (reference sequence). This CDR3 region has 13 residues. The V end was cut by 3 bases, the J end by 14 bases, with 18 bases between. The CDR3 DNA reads TGTGCCAGCAGCTTTGATGTAGGGCAGGGTGGGTATTTT. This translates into CASSFDVGQGGYF.

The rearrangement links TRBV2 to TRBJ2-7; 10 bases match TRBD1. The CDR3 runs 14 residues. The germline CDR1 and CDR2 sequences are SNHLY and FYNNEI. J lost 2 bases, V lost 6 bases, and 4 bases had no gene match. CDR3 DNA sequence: TGTGCCAGCAGCCGGGACAGGGGCCCCTACGAGCAGTACTTC. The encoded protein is CASSRDRGPYEQYF.

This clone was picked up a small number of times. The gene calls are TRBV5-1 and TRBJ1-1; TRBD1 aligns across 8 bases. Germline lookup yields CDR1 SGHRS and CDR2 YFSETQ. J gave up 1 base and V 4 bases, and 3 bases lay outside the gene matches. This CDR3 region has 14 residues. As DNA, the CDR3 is TGCGCCAGCAGCCGACAGGGGCAGAACACTGAAGCTTTCTTT. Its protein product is CASSRQGQNTEAFF.

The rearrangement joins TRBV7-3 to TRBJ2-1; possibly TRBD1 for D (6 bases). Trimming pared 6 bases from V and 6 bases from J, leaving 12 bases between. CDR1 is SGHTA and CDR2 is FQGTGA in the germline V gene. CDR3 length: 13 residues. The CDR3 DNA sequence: TGTGCCAGCAGTAGGGACACACGCAATGAGCAGTTCTTC. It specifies CASSRDTRNEQFF.

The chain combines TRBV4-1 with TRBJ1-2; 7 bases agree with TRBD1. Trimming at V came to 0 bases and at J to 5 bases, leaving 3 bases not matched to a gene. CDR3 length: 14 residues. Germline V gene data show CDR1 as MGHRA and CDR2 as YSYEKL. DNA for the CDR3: TGCGCCAGCAGCCAAGACAGGGGGAGGTATGGCTACACCTTC. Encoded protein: CASSQDRGRYGYTF.

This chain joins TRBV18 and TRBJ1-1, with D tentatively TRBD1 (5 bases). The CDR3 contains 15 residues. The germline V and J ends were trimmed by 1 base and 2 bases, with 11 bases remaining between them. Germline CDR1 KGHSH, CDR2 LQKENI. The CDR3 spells CASSPQTGFNTEAFF. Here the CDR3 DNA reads TGTGCCAGCTCACCACAAACAGGCTTCAACACTGAAGCTTTCTTT.

The CDR3 here is CASRAPGLAKETQYF. CDR3 sequence (DNA): TGTGCCAGCAGGGCTCCGGGACTAGCGAAAGAGACCCAGTACTTC. The V gene is TRBV6-4, the J gene TRBJ2-5; 10 bases map to TRBD2. The CDR3 loop spans 15 amino acids. The germline V gene has CDR1 MRHNA and CDR2 SNTAGT. J was trimmed by 3 bases and V by 6 bases; bases with no gene match: 7.

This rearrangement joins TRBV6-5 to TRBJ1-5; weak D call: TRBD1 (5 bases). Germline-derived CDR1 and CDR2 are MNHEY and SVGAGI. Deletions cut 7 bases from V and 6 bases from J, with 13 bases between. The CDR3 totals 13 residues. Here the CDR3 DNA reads TGTGCCAGCACTCAGGGTCAGGGTCAGCCCCAGCATTTT. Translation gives CASTQGQGQPQHF.

The CDR3 loop reads CASSQGQGAGGYTF. The DNA of the CDR3 is TGTGCCAGCAGTCAAGGGCAGGGGGCAGGTGGCTACACCTTC. The chain combines TRBV6-1 with TRBJ1-2, with 8 bases matching TRBD1. Germline CDR1 is MNHNS and CDR2 is SASEGT. This CDR3 contains 14 residues. V lost 5 bases to trimming and J lost 7 bases; unmatched junction nucleotides: 9.

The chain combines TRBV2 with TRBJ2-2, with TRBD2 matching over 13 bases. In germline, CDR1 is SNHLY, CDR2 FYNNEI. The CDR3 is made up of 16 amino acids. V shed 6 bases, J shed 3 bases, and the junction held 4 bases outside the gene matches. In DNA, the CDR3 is TGTGCCAGCAGCCTACTAGCGGGAGGGGACACCGGGGAGCTGTTTTTT. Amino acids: CASSLLAGGDTGELFF.

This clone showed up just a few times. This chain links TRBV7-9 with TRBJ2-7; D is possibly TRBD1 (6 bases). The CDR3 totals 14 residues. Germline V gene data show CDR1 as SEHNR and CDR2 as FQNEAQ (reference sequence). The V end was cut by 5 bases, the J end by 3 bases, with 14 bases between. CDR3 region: CASSATGTNYEQYF. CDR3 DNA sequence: TGTGCCAGCAGCGCCACCGGGACAAACTACGAGCAGTACTTC.

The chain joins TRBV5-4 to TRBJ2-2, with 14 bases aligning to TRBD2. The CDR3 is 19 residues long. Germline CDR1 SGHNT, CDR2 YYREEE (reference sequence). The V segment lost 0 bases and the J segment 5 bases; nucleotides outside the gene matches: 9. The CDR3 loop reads CASSLGGLAGVLRTGELFF. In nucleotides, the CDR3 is TGTGCCAGCAGCTTGGGGGGACTAGCGGGAGTCCTAAGGACCGGGGAGCTGTTTTTT.

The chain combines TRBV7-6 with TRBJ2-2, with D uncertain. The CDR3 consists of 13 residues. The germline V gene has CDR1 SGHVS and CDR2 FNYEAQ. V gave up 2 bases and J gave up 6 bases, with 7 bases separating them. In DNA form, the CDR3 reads TGTGCCAGCAGCTTAAACTTTCCCGGGGAGCTGTTTTTT. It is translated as CASSLNFPGELFF.

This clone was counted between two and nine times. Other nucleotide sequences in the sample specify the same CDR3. CDR3 sequence: CASSVLGAGELFF. CDR3 sequence (DNA): TGTGCCAGCAGCGTATTGGGCGCCGGGGAGCTGTTTTTT. The V and J genes are TRBV9 and TRBJ2-2; D is unclear. The ends were cut back, 1 base at V and 6 bases at J, with 7 bases in the middle. The germline V gene encodes CDR1 SGDLS and CDR2 YYNGEE. The CDR3 is made up of 13 amino acids.

CDR3 loop: CASSPMGDRGNTEAFF. As DNA, the CDR3 is TGTGCCAGCTCACCAATGGGGGACAGGGGGAACACTGAAGCTTTCTTT. J is TRBJ1-1 and V is TRBV18; 10 bases match TRBD1. Germline CDR1 KGHSH, CDR2 LQKENI. With V trimmed by 2 bases and J by 1 base, 4 bases remained unmatched. This CDR3 region has 16 residues.

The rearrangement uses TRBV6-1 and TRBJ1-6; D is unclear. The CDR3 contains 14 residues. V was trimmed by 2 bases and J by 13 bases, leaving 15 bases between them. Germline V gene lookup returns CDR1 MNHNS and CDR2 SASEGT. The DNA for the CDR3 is TGTGCCAGCAGTGAATGGGAGGTAAGATCTCCCCTCCACTTT. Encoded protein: CASSEWEVRSPLHF.

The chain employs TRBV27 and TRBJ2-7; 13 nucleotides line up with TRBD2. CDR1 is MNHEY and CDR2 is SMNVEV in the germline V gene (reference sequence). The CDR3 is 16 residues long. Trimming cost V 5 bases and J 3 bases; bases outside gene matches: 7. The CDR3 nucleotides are TGTGCCAGCAGTCCGCCGGGACTAGCGGGATACTACGAGCAGTACTTC. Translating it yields CASSPPGLAGYYEQYF.

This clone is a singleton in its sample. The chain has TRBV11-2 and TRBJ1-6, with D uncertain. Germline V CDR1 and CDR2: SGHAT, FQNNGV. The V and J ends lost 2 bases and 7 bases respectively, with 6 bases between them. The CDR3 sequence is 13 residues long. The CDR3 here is CASSLQANSPLHF. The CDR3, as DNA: TGTGCCAGCAGCTTACAGGCGAATTCACCCCTCCACTTT.

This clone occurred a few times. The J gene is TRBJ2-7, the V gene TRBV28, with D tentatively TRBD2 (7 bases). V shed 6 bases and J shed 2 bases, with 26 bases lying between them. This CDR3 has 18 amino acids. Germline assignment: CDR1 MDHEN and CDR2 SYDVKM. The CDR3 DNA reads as TGTGCCAGCAGACCCTCTTGGGGGGGGCAGCGGGGTACCTACGAGCAGTACTTC. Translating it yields CASRPSWGGQRGTYEQYF.

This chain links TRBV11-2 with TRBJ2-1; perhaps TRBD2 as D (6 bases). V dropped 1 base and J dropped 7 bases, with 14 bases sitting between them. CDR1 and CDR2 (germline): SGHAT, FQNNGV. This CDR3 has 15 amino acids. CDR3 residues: CASSLVPLRGNEQFF. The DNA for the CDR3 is TGTGCCAGCAGCTTAGTTCCGCTCCGGGGGAATGAGCAGTTCTTC.